The 14 T cell receptor beta chains given below trace back to one sample, sequenced in a study of CD8+ T cells in alopecia areata (dated by TCRdb to 2016 to 2018). This specimen's time point label, interpreted: baseline before oral tofacitinib. The protocol used for the library was the immunoSEQ multiplex PCR assay. For TCR sequencing, RNA was extracted from every sample and reverse transcribed into cDNA to serve as template. TCRdb mirrors the immuneACCESS table, restricted to in-frame sequences. Some clones are absent from its copies; in checked studies, under half trace to an unresolved V gene, and the reason for the others is unknown. The sample data list roughly 140,000 clones, and about 51% of these were observed just once. The ten top clones hold roughly 0.99% of the sample. The sequencing used CD4+ T cells sorted from blood, collected at week 0. These receptors originate from a human donor with alopecia areata.

This clone occurred a few times. V and J are TRBV28 and TRBJ1-2, with D perhaps matching TRBD1 (5 bases). Germline V gives CDR1 MDHEN, CDR2 SYDVKM. This CDR3 spans 14 amino acids. The ends were cut back, 2 bases at V and 8 bases at J, with 15 bases in the middle. The CDR3 here is CASSLNAGVGGYTF. The CDR3, as DNA: TGTGCCAGCAGTTTAAATGCGGGGGTTGGAGGCTACACCTTC.

The sample holds many counts of this clone. The chain combines TRBV28 with TRBJ2-1; TRBD1 matches at 8 bases. Germline V gene data show CDR1 as MDHEN and CDR2 as SYDVKM. The CDR3 totals 15 residues. J lost 6 bases, V lost 4 bases, and 8 bases had no gene match. CDR3 residues: CASSSSGGAGNEQFF. CDR3 nucleotides: TGTGCCAGCAGTTCCTCAGGGGGCGCTGGCAATGAGCAGTTCTTC. Variable domain in full (rest from reference TRBV28 and TRBJ2-1): DVKVTQSSRYLVKRTGEKVFLECVQDMDHENMFWYRQDPGLGLRLIYFSYDVKMKEKGDIPEGYSVSREKKERFSLILESASTNQTSMYLCASSSSGGAGNEQFFGPGTRLTVL.

This clone was seen more than once but under ten times. The CDR3 DNA sequence: TGTGCCAGCTCACCATCCCGGGCCCAGACGAACTATGGCTACACCTTC. Amino acids: CASSPSRAQTNYGYTF. The rearrangement links TRBV18 to TRBJ1-2, with D uncertain. This CDR3 is 16 amino acids long. Germline lookup yields CDR1 KGHSH and CDR2 LQKENI. Deletions cut 2 bases from V and 2 bases from J, with 15 bases between.

The chain couples TRBV7-2 to TRBJ2-7; 7 bases agree with TRBD1. The germline V gene encodes CDR1 SGHTA and CDR2 FQGNSA. This CDR3 has 15 residues. Trimming cost V 5 bases and J 5 bases; bases outside gene matches: 12. The CDR3 sequence is CASSPPNRQGHEQYF. The CDR3 nucleotides read TGTGCCAGCAGCCCACCAAACCGACAGGGCCACGAGCAGTACTTC.

This clone has a handful of counts. V and J are TRBV30 and TRBJ1-2; D ambiguous. The CDR3 consists of 13 residues. Per germline, CDR1 GTSNPN and CDR2 SVGIG (reference sequence). The V gene lost 6 bases and the J gene lost 7 bases, with 18 bases spanning the gap. This CDR3 is CACVSSMGSGYTF. CDR3 DNA: TGTGCCTGTGTTTCCTCCATGGGGTCTGGCTACACCTTC.

The rearrangement uses TRBV27 and TRBJ1-2; weak D call: TRBD1 (5 bases). CDR3 size: 12 residues. Trimming left V 2 bases short and J 7 bases short, with 8 bases between. Per germline, CDR1 MNHEY and CDR2 SMNVEV (reference sequence). DNA of the CDR3: TGTGCCAGCAGTTTAGCAGGGTCTGGCTACACCTTC. Translation gives CASSLAGSGYTF.

Only a few counts were recorded for this clone. The rearrangement joins TRBV29-1 to TRBJ2-3, with 9 bases that match TRBD1. With V trimmed by 0 bases and J by 3 bases, 1 base remained unmatched. CDR3 length: 14 amino acids. Germline CDR1 is SQVTM and CDR2 is ANQGSEA. The CDR3 loop reads CSVEDGTGTDTQYF. CDR3 DNA sequence: TGCAGCGTTGAAGATGGGACAGGGACAGATACGCAGTATTTT.

This clone was recorded a few times. The chain is built from TRBV10-3 and TRBJ2-3; the D is unclear. Germline V gene data show CDR1 as ENHRY and CDR2 as SYGVKD. The length of the CDR3 is 13 residues. V lost 5 bases and J 1 base, leaving 7 bases between the germline ends. CDR3 region: CAISLGGTDTQYF. The CDR3, as DNA: TGTGCCATCAGTCTGGGTGGCACAGATACGCAGTATTTT.

This chain uses TRBV28 with TRBJ1-1; D gene ambiguous. V gave up 7 bases and J gave up 1 base, with 4 bases separating them. Germline V gene sequence: CDR1 MDHEN, CDR2 SYDVKM. The CDR3 runs to 11 residues. The CDR3 region is CASTKNTEAFF. CDR3 nucleotides: TGTGCCAGCACCAAGAACACTGAAGCTTTCTTT.

The V gene is TRBV7-9, the J gene TRBJ1-2; TRBD1 matches 8 bases. Trimming removed 3 bases from V and 4 bases from J; junction bases left unmatched: 4. The germline gives CDR1 SEHNR, CDR2 FQNEAQ (reference sequence). This CDR3 is built from 14 residues. DNA for the CDR3: TGTGCCAGCAGCTTGGGACAGGCCTTCTATGGCTACACCTTC. Translated: CASSLGQAFYGYTF. Complete variable domain (other parts from reference TRBV7-9 and TRBJ1-2): DTGVSQNPRHKITKRGQNVTFRCDPISEHNRLYWYRQTLGQGPEFLTYFQNEAQLEKSRLLSDRFSAERPKGSFSTLEIQRTEQGDSAMYLCASSLGQAFYGYTFGSGTRLTVV.

CDR3 residues: CSVDLETQYF. As DNA, the CDR3 is TGCAGCGTTGATTTGGAGACCCAGTACTTC. The chain links TRBV29-1 to TRBJ2-5; D uncertain. Trimming removed 3 bases at V and 5 bases at J, with 4 bases between. This CDR3 is built from 10 residues. Germline V CDR1 and CDR2: SQVTM, ANQGSEA.

V gene TRBV29-1 combines with J gene TRBJ2-1; 7 nucleotides line up with TRBD2. Germline-derived CDR1 and CDR2 are SQVTM and ANQGSEA. The CDR3 sequence is 15 residues long. With 4 bases clipped from V and 2 bases from J, the junction kept 8 bases outside the gene matches. CDR3 in DNA: TGCAGCGTTGCCGAGGCTAGCGGACCCTACAATGAGCAGTTCTTC. It codes for CSVAEASGPYNEQFF.

The V and J genes are TRBV27 and TRBJ2-7, with TRBD1 matching over 8 bases. The CDR3 runs to 14 residues. V gave up 3 bases and J gave up 4 bases; unmatched junction bases: 5. The germline V gene encodes CDR1 MNHEY and CDR2 SMNVEV (reference sequence). This chain's CDR3 is CASSLGDRSYEQYF. The CDR3, as DNA: TGTGCCAGCAGTTTGGGGGACAGGAGTTACGAGCAGTACTTC.

J is TRBJ2-1 and V is TRBV2; 7 bases are a match to TRBD1. This CDR3 has 14 residues. Germline V lookup: CDR1 SNHLY, CDR2 FYNNEI. V was pared by 7 bases and J by 2 bases, with 5 bases of the junction left unmatched. CDR3: CASIEQGPYNEQFF. For the CDR3, the DNA is TGTGCCAGCATAGAACAGGGGCCCTACAATGAGCAGTTCTTC.